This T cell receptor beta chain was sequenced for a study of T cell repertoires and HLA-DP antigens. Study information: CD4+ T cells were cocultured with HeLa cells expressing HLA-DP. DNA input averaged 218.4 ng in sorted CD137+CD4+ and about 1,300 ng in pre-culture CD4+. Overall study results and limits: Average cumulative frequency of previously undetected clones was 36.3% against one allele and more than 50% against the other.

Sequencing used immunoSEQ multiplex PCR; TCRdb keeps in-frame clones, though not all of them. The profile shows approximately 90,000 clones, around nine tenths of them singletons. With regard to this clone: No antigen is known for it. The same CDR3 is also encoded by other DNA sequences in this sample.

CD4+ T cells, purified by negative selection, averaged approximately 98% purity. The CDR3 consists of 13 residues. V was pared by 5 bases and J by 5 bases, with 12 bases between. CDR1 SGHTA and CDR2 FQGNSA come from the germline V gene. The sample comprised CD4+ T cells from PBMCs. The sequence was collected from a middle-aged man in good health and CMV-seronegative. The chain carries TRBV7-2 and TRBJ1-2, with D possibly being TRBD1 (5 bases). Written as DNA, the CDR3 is TGTGCCAGCAGCCCCGGACAAGGATATGGCTACACCTTC. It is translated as CASSPGQGYGYTF.